The sequence of this T cell receptor beta chain was determined in a study of beta chain features in type 1 diabetes listed by TCRdb under 2018. Study-level background: Patients and healthy donors did not differ in mean age, gender distribution, total cell number or subset yield. The study compared TCRB repertoires of sorted circulating CD4+ T cell subsets between recently diagnosed type 1 diabetes patients and matched healthy donors. Regulatory and stem cell-like memory subsets were obtained from only 8 patients and about 8 healthy donors, while naive and central memory subsets were obtained from all 30 or so donors. A total of under 140,000,000 sorted cells were examined across all samples, and the number of cells per subset was strongly correlated with RNA yield. The paper as a whole reports these results and caveats: Because small numbers of individuals were included in the HLA sub-analyses, any influence of HLA type on TCRB rearrangement was left unresolved. Type 1 diabetes patients showed a moderate but significant shortening of TCRB CDR3 length in all four CD4+ subsets. Sequencing cDNA rather than genomic DNA could over-represent highly expressing activated cells, although activation and CD3 levels did not differ between groups. Fewer insertions and more nucleotide deletions at VDJ recombination sites were observed in patients with type 1 diabetes, implying thymic rearrangement abnormalities. Shorter templates might be favored by PCR, yet because patient and control samples were amplified and corrected together, any such skew would affect both groups equally. Naive, central memory and regulatory TCRB repertoires appeared to be more similar among patients than among healthy donors.

Here V drops 3 bases and J drops 6 bases, and the junction holds 10 bases not matched to any gene. Counted from cysteine to phenylalanine, this CDR3 has 15 amino acids. The DNA shown is the 45-base CDR3, in frame from base 1. From a lookup of the germline V gene (reference sequence), CDR1 and CDR2 are GTSNPN and SVGIG. For this clone: This clone's antigen is unknown. The input lacks base qualities; no much larger clone sits a single base away.

The High Capacity cDNA Reverse Transcription Kit was used to reverse transcribe all of the isolated RNA, meaning that expressed TCRB transcripts were what got sequenced. Deep immunoSEQ sequencing was performed on naive, central memory and regulatory T cell samples, with an average of about 3.57 million total reads per sample. Sorted cells were lysed in RLT buffer, and RNA was extracted using DNase-treated RNeasy Micro or Mini kits according to cell number. To prevent cross-contamination, each cell subset was processed individually, whereas patient and healthy donor samples were processed jointly. The immunoSEQ multiplex PCR was used to amplify TCRB sequences from cDNA, yielding 87-bp fragments that span the CDR3 region. Sequencing of the amplicons was done on the Illumina HiSeq platform. The authors' pipeline ran thus. Synthetic template baselines were used to correct PCR bias computationally, reads within Hamming distance 2 were collapsed, and singletons that could not be merged were discarded. Reads were aligned against IMGT to assign V, D and J genes, CDR3 length and insertions or deletions at six rearrangement sites. Clonotype counts were normalized to sorted cell number within each subset before computing true diversity and Gini coefficients with the tcR R package. Repertoire sharing was quantified using the overlap coefficient calculated on TCRB nucleotide sequences. As a proxy for the pre-selection repertoire, out-of-frame TCRB sequences from naive cells were analyzed. TCRdb limited this immuneACCESS table to in-frame rearrangements with V and J called. A share of clones is missing; checked studies link under half to unresolved V genes, and the rest is unexplained. V and J calls plus clone size are reproduced from that table; the DNA served to infer D and trimming. Within this sample are approximately 250,000 clones, with roughly a quarter of them counted one time only. The ten largest clones take up approximately 0.011% of the sample.

Each donor gave one peripheral blood draw, averaging approximately 120 mL, which was collected into heparinised tubes. A BD FACSAria II was used to sort naive, central memory, regulatory and stem cell-like memory CD4+ T cells with a panel that included CD45RO, CCR7, CD25, CD127, CD95 and CD27. Every sorted population had a purity above 95%. PBMCs were isolated right away by Lymphoprep density gradient centrifugation and were stained directly, without culture. To minimize batch effects, samples were stained and sorted in pairs, one healthy donor with one patient per experiment. Recombination joined TRBV30 with TRBJ2-1; 8 middle bases align to TRBD2. The sequenced material came from naive CD4+ T cells from blood. The cell subset or site label, as the study defines it: true naive CD4+ T cells. The receptor was isolated from a woman aged 25 to 39 with type 1 diabetes. CDR3 loop: CAWRGLSGSFNEQFF. The DNA sequence is as follows: TGTGCCTGGAGAGGTCTGAGCGGGAGTTTCAATGAGCAGTTCTTC. With the portions outside the CDR3 filled from the reference TRBV30 and TRBJ2-1 genes, the complete variable region becomes SQTIHQWPATLVQPVGSPLSLECTVEGTSNPNLYWYRQAAGRGLQLLFYSVGIGQISSEVPQNLSASRPQDRQFILSSKKLLLSDSGFYLCAWRGLSGSFNEQFFGPGTRLTVL.